Listed here is a single TCR beta chain. This entry is derived from a study of blood T cell repertoires in COVID-19. At the level of the study: Sites across the United States, Italy and Spain contributed samples from acute and convalescent COVID-19.

Trimming left V 0 bases short and J 6 bases short, with 8 bases between. Germline V CDR1 and CDR2: SGHDT, YYEEEE. This CDR3 has 13 residues. Source study methods: From reference gene primer amplification, estimates of nucleated cell counts were derived. Produced via immunoSEQ multiplex PCR; TCRdb's table is partial and in-frame only. That table furnishes V, J and clone size, whereas the DNA furnished D and trimming. The top ten clones hold 26% of a sample with around 70,000 clones, roughly 85% of them seen once. Specimen: peripheral blood. This TCR was recovered from a man aged 55 to 70 with active or convalescent COVID-19. The V gene is TRBV5-6, the J gene TRBJ2-3; D gene uncertain. Here the CDR3 reads CASSLGPKDTQYF. CDR3 sequence (DNA): TGTGCCAGCAGCTTGGGGCCCAAGGATACGCAGTATTTT.